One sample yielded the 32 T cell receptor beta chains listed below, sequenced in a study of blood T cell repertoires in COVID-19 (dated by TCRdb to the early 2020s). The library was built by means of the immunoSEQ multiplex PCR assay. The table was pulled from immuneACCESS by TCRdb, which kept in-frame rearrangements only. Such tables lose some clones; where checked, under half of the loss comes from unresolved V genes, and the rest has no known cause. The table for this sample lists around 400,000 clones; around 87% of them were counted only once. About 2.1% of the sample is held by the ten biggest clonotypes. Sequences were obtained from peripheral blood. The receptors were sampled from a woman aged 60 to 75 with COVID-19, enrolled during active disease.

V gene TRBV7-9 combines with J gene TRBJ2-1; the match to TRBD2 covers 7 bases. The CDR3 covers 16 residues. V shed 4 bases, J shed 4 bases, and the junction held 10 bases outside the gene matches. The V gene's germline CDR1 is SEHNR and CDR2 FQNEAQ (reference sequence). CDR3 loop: CASSSQLAQRYNEQFF. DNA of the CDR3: TGTGCCAGCAGCTCGCAACTAGCGCAGAGGTACAATGAGCAGTTCTTC.

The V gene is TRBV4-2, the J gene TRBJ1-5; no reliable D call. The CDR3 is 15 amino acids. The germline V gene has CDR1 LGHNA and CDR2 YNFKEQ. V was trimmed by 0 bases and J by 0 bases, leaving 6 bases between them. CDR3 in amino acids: CASSQEVGSNQPQHF. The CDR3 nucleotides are TGTGCCAGCAGCCAAGAAGTCGGTAGCAATCAGCCCCAGCATTTT.

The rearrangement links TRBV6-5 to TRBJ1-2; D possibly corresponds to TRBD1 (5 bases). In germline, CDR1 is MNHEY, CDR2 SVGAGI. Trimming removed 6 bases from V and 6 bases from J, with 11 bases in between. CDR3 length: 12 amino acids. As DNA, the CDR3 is TGTGCCAGCAGGGGGGGGGTCAATGGCTACACCTTC. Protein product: CASRGGVNGYTF.

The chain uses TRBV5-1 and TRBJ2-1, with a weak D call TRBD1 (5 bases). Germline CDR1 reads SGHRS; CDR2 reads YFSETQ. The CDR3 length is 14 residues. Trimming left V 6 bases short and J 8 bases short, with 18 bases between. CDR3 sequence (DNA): TGCGCCAGCACCATGGCGGCGTGGGGCGATGAGCAGTTCTTC. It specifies CASTMAAWGDEQFF.

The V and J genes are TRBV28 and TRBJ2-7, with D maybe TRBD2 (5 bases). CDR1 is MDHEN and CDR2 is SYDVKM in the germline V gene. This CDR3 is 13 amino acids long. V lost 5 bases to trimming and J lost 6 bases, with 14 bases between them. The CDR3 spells CASSVTGRIEQYF. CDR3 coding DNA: TGTGCCAGCAGTGTGACGGGGAGAATCGAGCAGTACTTC.

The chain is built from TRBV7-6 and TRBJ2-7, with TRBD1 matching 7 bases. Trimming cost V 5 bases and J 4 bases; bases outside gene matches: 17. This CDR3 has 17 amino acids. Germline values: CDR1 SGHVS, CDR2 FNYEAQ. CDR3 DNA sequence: TGTGCCAGCAGCCAAGCCGATGCCGGGACAGATTTTTACGAGCAGTACTTC. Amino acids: CASSQADAGTDFYEQYF.

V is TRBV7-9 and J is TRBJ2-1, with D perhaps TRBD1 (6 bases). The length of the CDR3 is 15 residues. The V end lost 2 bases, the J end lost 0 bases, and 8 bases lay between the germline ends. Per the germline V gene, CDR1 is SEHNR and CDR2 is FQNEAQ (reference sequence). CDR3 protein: CASSLTGSSYNEQFF. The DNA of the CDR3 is TGTGCCAGCAGCTTAACAGGGAGCTCCTACAATGAGCAGTTCTTC.

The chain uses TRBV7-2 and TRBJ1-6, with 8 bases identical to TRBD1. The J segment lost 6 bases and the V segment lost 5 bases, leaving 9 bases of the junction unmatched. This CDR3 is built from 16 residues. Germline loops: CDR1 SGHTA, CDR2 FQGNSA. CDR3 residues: CASSLQGALINSPLHF. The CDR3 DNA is TGTGCCAGCAGCCTCCAGGGGGCCTTGATTAATTCACCCCTCCACTTT.

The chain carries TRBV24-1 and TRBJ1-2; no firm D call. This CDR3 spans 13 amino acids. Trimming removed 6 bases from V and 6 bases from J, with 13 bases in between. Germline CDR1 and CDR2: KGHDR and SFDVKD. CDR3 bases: TGTGCCACCAGTCCGAACGGGAAAAATGGCTACACCTTC. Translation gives CATSPNGKNGYTF.

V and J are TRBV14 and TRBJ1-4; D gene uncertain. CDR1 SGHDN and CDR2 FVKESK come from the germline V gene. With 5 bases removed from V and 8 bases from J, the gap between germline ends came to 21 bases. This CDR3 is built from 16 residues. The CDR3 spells CASSSPGSRSGEKLFF. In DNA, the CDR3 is TGTGCCAGCAGCTCACCCGGGAGCCGAAGTGGGGAAAAACTGTTTTTT.

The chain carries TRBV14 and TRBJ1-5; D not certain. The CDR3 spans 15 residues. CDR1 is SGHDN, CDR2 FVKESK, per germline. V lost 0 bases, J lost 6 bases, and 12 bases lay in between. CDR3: CASSQDCGLGQPQHF. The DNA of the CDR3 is TGTGCCAGCAGCCAAGATTGCGGGCTTGGTCAGCCCCAGCATTTT.

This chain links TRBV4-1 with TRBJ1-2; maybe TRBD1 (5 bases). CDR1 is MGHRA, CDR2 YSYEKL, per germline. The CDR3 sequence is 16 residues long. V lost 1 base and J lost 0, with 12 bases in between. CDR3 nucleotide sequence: TGCGCCAGCAGCCAAGGCTCGGGACTAACTAACTATGGCTACACCTTC. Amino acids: CASSQGSGLTNYGYTF.

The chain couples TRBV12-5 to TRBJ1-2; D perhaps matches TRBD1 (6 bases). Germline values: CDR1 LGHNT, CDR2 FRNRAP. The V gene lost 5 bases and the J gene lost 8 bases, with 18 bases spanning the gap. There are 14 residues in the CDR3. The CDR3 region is CASGTGHPTHGYTF. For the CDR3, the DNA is TGTGCTAGTGGTACGGGACACCCGACGCACGGCTACACCTTC.

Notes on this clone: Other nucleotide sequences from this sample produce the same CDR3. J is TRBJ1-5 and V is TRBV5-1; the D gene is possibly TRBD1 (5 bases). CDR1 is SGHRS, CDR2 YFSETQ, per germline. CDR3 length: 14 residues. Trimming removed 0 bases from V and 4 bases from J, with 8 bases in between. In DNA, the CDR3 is TGCGCCAGCAGCTTGGACGGGGGAAATCAGCCCCAGCATTTT. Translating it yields CASSLDGGNQPQHF. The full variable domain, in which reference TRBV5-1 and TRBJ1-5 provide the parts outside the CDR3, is KAGVTQTPRYLIKTRGQQVTLSCSPISGHRSVSWYQQTPGQGLQFLFEYFSETQRNKGNFPGRFSGRQFSNSRSEMNVSTLELGDSALYLCASSLDGGNQPQHFGDGTRLSIL.

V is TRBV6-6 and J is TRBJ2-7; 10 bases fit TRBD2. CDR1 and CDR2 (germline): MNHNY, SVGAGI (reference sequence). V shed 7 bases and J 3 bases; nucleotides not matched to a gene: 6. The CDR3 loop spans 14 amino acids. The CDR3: CASTSSGGLYEQYF. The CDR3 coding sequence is TGTGCCAGCACTTCTAGCGGGGGTCTCTACGAGCAGTACTTC.

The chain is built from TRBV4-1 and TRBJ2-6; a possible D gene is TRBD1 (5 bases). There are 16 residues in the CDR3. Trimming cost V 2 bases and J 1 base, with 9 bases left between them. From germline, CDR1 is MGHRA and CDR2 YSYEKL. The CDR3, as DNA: TGCGCCAGCAGCCAACACCAGGGTTCTGGGGCCAACGTCCTGACTTTC. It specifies CASSQHQGSGANVLTF.

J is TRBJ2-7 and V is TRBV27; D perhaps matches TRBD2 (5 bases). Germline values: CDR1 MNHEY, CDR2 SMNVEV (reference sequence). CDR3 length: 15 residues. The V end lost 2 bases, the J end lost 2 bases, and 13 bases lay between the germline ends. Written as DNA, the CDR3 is TGTGCCAGCAGTTTAACCAGGAAGCGGACCTACGAGCAGTACTTC. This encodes CASSLTRKRTYEQYF.

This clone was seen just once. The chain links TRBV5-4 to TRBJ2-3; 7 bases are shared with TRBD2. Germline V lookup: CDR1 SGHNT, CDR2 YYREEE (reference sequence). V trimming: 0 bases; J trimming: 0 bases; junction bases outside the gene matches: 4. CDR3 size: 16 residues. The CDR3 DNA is TGTGCCAGCAGCTTGGCCGGCGGGGGTAGCACAGATACGCAGTATTTT. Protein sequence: CASSLAGGGSTDTQYF.

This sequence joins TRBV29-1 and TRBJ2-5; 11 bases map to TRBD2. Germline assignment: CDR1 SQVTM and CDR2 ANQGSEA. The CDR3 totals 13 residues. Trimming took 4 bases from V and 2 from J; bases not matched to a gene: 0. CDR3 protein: CSVGLAGQETQYF. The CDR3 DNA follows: TGCAGCGTTGGACTAGCGGGGCAAGAGACCCAGTACTTC.

CDR3 sequence reads: CASSRQGQVAFF. CDR3 sequence (DNA): TGTGCCAGCAGCCGACAGGGACAAGTAGCTTTCTTT. J is TRBJ1-1 and V is TRBV7-9; 7 bases are a match to TRBD1. Germline V CDR1 and CDR2: SEHNR, FQNEAQ (reference sequence). CDR3 length: 12 amino acids. V trimming: 5 bases; J trimming: 10 bases; junction bases outside the gene matches: 7.

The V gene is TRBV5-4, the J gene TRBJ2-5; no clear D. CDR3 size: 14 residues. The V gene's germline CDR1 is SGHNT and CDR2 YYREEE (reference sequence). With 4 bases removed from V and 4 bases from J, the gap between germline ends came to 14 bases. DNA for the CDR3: TGTGCCAGCAGCCGGTTTGAGGTGGCAGAGACCCAGTACTTC. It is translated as CASSRFEVAETQYF.

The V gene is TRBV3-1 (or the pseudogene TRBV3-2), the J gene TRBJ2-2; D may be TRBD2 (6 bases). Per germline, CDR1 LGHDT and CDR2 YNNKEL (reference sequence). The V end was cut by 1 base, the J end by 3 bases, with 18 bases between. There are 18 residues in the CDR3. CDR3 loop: CASSQALGQRVYTGELFF. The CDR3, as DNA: TGTGCCAGCAGCCAAGCATTGGGGCAGCGGGTGTACACCGGGGAGCTGTTTTTT.

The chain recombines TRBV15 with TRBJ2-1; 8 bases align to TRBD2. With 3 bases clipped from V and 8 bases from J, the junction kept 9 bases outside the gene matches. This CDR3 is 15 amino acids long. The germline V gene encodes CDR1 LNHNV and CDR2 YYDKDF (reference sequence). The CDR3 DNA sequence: TGTGCCACCAGCAGCGAAACAGGACTAGCCTATGAGCAGTTCTTC. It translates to CATSSETGLAYEQFF.

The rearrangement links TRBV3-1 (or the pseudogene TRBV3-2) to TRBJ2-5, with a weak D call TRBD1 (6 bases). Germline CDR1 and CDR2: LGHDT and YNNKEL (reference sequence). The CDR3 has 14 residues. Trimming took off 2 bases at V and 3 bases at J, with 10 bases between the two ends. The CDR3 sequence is CASSQWNREETQYF. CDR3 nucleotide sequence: TGTGCCAGCAGCCAATGGAACAGGGAAGAGACCCAGTACTTC.

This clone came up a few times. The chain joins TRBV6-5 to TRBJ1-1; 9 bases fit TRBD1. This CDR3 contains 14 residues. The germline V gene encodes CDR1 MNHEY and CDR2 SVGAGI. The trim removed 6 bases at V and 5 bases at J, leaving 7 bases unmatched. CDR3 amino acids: CASRVQGASTEAFF. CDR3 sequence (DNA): TGTGCCAGCAGAGTACAGGGGGCGTCGACTGAAGCTTTCTTT.

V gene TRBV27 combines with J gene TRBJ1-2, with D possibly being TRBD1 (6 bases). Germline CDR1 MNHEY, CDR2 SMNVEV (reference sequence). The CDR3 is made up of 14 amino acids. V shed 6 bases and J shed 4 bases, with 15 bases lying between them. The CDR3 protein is CASSAQGNLYGYTF. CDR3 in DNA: TGTGCCAGCAGCGCTCAGGGGAACCTCTATGGCTACACCTTC.

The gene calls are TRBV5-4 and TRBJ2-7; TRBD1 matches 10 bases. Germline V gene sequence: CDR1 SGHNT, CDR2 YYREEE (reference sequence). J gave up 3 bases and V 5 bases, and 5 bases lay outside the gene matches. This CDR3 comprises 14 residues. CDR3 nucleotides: TGTGCCAGCAGAAAGACAGGGGGCGGCTACGAGCAGTACTTC. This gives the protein CASRKTGGGYEQYF.

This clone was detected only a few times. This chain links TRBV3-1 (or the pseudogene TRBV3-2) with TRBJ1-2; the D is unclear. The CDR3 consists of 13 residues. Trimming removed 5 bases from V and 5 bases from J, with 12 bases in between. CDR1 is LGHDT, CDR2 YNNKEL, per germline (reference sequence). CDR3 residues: CASSAAGWYGYTF. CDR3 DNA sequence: TGTGCCAGCAGCGCAGCCGGGTGGTATGGCTACACCTTC.

CDR3 in amino acids: CATSDRTGVHGYTF. In nucleotides, the CDR3 is TGTGCCACCAGTGACCGCACAGGGGTTCATGGCTACACCTTC. The genes are TRBV24-1 and TRBJ1-2, with 7 bases identical to TRBD1. This CDR3 has 14 amino acids. Germline trimming cut 4 bases from V and 6 bases from J; bases unmatched to any gene: 7. The germline V gene has CDR1 KGHDR and CDR2 SFDVKD.

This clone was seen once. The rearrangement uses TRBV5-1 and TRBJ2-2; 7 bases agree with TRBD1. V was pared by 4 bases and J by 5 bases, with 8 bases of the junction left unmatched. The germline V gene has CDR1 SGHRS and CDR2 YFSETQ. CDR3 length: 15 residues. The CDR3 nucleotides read TGCGCCAGCAGCCCGACAGGGATAAGTACCGGGGAGCTGTTTTTT. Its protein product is CASSPTGISTGELFF.

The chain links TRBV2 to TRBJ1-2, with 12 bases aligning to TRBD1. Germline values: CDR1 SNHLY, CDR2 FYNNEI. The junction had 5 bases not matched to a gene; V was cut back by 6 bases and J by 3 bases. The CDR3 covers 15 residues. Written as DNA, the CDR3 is TGTGCCAGCAGAAGGGGACAGGGGGCTGACTATGGCTACACCTTC. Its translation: CASRRGQGADYGYTF.

DNA of the CDR3: TGTGCCAGCAGCCTACCCGACAGACAGTACTTC. Translation: CASSLPDRQYF. The chain combines TRBV11-2 with TRBJ2-7; a possible D gene is TRBD1 (5 bases). There are 11 residues in the CDR3. V shed 5 bases and J shed 10 bases, with 12 bases lying between them. The germline V gene encodes CDR1 SGHAT and CDR2 FQNNGV.